The rows below give T cell receptor beta chains drawn from one sample of a study of blood T cell repertoires in COVID-19. Profiling relied on immunoSEQ multiplex PCR, and the TCRdb table lists in-frame clones only, not all of them. The repertoire holds roughly 380,000 clones, with about 85% as singletons. Sequencing was performed on peripheral blood. These receptors all stem from a woman between 18 and 29 years old with acute or convalescent COVID-19. Each CDR3 is given with its conserved first and last residue. Each record gives: CDR3 protein, V gene, J gene, clone size. Size values are once, few and many counts, or a class for expanded clones, and some rows have none.

CDR3aa: CSATRTGETNEKLFF; v_gene: TRBV29-1; j_gene: TRBJ1-4; abundance: many
CDR3aa: CASSPTGALSTDTQYF; v_gene: TRBV19; j_gene: TRBJ2-3; abundance: -
CDR3aa: CASSPRGSDTQYF; v_gene: TRBV11-3; j_gene: TRBJ2-3; abundance: -
CDR3aa: CAWTSSGLLSGNTIYF; v_gene: TRBV30; j_gene: TRBJ1-3; abundance: -
CDR3aa: CASSEGLAGGTNTDTQYF; v_gene: TRBV6-1; j_gene: TRBJ2-3; abundance: -
CDR3aa: CASSDRDGNEQFF; v_gene: TRBV2; j_gene: TRBJ2-1; abundance: few
CDR3aa: CATSRDRHRGTEAFF; v_gene: TRBV15; j_gene: TRBJ1-1; abundance: -
CDR3aa: CASSDPGQKNTEAFF; v_gene: TRBV10-2; j_gene: TRBJ1-1; abundance: -
CDR3aa: CASSPSGQRNEKLFF; v_gene: TRBV18; j_gene: TRBJ1-4; abundance: few
CDR3aa: CASSYRVMDYGYTF; v_gene: TRBV19; j_gene: TRBJ1-2; abundance: once
CDR3aa: CASSEFTGDKGYTF; v_gene: TRBV6-1; j_gene: TRBJ1-2; abundance: -
CDR3aa: CASSLSGSPDYEQYF; v_gene: TRBV4-2; j_gene: TRBJ2-7; abundance: -
CDR3aa: CASSLDGGQGYGYTF; v_gene: TRBV7-3; j_gene: TRBJ1-2; abundance: -
CDR3aa: CASSFSPPSYNEQFF; v_gene: TRBV6-2/TRBV6-3; j_gene: TRBJ2-1; abundance: -
CDR3aa: CASSLSGQAYEQYF; v_gene: TRBV27; j_gene: TRBJ2-7; abundance: -
CDR3aa: CASSIQGGSNQPQHF; v_gene: TRBV19; j_gene: TRBJ1-5; abundance: -
CDR3aa: CASSKSGRGDEQYF; v_gene: TRBV21-1; j_gene: TRBJ2-7; abundance: -
CDR3aa: CASSPGLAGGESEAFF; v_gene: TRBV5-1; j_gene: TRBJ1-1; abundance: -
CDR3aa: CASSLGVRTSGRKTQYF; v_gene: TRBV5-8; j_gene: TRBJ2-5; abundance: -
CDR3aa: CASTVGTVPFFSYGYTF; v_gene: TRBV9; j_gene: TRBJ1-2; abundance: -
CDR3aa: CASRGTGAAEKLFF; v_gene: TRBV6-5; j_gene: TRBJ1-4; abundance: -
CDR3aa: CATGSLSGNTIYF; v_gene: TRBV27; j_gene: TRBJ1-3; abundance: -
CDR3aa: CASSYSGWGDNEQFF; v_gene: TRBV6-2/TRBV6-3; j_gene: TRBJ2-1; abundance: -
CDR3aa: CASSLTSGRYNEQFF; v_gene: TRBV19; j_gene: TRBJ2-1; abundance: -
CDR3aa: CSVGGDYSEAFF; v_gene: TRBV29-1; j_gene: TRBJ1-1; abundance: -
CDR3aa: CASTNRDRGVHGYTF; v_gene: TRBV2; j_gene: TRBJ1-2; abundance: few
CDR3aa: CAISESSGGAYEQYF; v_gene: TRBV10-3; j_gene: TRBJ2-7; abundance: -
CDR3aa: CASGRQGVNQPQHF; v_gene: TRBV27; j_gene: TRBJ1-5; abundance: -
CDR3aa: CASRSGAENEQYF; v_gene: TRBV27; j_gene: TRBJ2-7; abundance: -
CDR3aa: CASLAGTSEAFF; v_gene: TRBV18; j_gene: TRBJ1-1; abundance: -
CDR3aa: CASSPTRQELNQPQHF; v_gene: TRBV4-1; j_gene: TRBJ1-5; abundance: -